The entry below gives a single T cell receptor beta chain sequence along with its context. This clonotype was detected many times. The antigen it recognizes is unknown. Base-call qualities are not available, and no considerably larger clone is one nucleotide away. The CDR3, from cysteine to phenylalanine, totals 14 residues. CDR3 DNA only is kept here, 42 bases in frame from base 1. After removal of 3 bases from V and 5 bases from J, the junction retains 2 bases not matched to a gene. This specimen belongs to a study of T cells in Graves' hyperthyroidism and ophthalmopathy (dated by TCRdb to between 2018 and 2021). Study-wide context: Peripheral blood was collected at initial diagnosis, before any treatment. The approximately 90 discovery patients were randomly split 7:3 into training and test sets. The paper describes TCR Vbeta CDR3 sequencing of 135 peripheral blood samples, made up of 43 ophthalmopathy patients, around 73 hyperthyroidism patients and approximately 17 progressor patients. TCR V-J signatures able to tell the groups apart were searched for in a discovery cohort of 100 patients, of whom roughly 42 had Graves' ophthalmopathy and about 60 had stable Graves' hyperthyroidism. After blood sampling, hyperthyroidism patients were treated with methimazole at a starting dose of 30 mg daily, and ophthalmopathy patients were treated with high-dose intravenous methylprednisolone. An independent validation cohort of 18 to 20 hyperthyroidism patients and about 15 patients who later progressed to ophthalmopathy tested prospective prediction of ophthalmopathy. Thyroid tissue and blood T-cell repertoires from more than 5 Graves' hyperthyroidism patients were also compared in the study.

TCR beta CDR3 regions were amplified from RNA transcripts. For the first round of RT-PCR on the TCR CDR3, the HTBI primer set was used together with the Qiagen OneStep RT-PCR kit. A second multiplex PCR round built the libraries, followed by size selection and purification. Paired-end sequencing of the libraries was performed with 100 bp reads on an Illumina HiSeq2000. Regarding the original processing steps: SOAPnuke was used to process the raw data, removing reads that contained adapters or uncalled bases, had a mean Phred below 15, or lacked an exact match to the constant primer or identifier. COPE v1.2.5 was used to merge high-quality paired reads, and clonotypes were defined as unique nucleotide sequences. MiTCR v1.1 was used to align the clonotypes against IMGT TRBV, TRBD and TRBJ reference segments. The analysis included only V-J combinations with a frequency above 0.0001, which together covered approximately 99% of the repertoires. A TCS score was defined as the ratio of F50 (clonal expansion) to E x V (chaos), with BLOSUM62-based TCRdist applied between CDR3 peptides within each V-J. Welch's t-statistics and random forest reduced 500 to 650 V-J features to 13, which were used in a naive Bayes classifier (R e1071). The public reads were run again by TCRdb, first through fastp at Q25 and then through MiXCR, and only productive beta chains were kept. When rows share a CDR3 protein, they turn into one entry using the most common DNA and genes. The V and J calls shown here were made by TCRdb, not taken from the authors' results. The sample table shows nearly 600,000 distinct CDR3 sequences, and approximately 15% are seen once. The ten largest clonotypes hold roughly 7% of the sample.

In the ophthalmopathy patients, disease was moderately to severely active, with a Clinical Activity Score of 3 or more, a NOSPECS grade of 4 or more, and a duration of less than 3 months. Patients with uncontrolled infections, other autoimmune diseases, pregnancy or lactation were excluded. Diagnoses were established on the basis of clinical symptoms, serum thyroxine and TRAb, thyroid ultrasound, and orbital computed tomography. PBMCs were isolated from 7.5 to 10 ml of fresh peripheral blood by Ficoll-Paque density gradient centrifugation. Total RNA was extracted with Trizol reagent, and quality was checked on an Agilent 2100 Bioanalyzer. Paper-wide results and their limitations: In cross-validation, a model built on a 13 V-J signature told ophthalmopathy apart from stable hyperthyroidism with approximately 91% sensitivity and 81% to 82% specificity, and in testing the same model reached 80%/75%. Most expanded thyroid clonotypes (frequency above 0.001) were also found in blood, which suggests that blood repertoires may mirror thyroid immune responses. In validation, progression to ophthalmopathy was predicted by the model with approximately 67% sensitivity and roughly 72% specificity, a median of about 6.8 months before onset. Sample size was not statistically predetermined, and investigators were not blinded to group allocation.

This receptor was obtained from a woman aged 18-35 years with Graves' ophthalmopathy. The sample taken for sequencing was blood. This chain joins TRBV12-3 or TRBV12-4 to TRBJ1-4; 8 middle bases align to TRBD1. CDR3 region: CASSFRGRNEKLFF. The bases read TGTGCCAGCAGTTTCAGGGGGCGGAATGAAAAACTGTTTTTT.